This T cell receptor (beta chain) was identified in a study of read filtering for tumor transcriptome and immune sequencing. Turning to the study itself: Among patients, some 17 were male and approximately 15 female, aged about 45 to 85 (mean about 72). After DNase treatment, RNA was made into whole-transcriptome libraries. Study-level findings and limits: About 77% of IR-seq clonotypes had a single read, yet these held approximately 3.5% of reads.

Looked up from germline, CDR1 is DFQATT and CDR2 is SNEGSKA (reference sequence). V was clipped by 5 bases and J by 6 bases; unmatched bases: 5. The CDR3 extends over 12 amino acids. Molecular barcoded adaptors covering alpha/delta and beta/gamma chains were used on roughly 400 ng RNA. TCRdb redid the calling of the reads with MiXCR, one entry per CDR3 protein. Found here are about 50,000 distinct CDR3 sequences, around 21% of them singletons; the top ten hold 37%. This clonotype occurred many times. Its antigen is undetermined. The specimen was a population of CD138-negative cells sorted from bone marrow. This TCR was sampled from a donor aged 40 or over with multiple myeloma. The chain carries TRBV20-1 and TRBJ2-3, with TRBD2 matching 7 bases. CDR3 loop: CSAGSGGDTQYF. In DNA, the CDR3 is TGCAGTGCTGGGTCGGGAGGTGATACGCAGTATTTT.